A single sample gave rise to the 25 T cell receptor beta chains below, sequenced in a study of resident and recirculating memory T cells in vitiligo. Method: immunoSEQ multiplex PCR; TCRdb's copy keeps in-frame clones and lacks some. The sample shows roughly 80,000 clones, about 92% of them seen only once. Specimen: blood. All receptors derive from a male donor with vitiligo.

In DNA form, the CDR3 reads TGTGCCAGCAGCTTAGGGGAGACTGGTCCGCCCCAGCATTTT. Translating it yields CASSLGETGPPQHF. The V call is TRBV11-2, the J call TRBJ1-5; the D is unclear. Trimming shortened V by 1 base and J by 9 bases, and 13 bases separated the two germline ends. The CDR3 length is 14 residues. From germline, CDR1 is SGHAT and CDR2 FQNNGV.

The J gene is TRBJ2-7, the V gene TRBV27, with 7 bases that match TRBD1. CDR1 is MNHEY and CDR2 is SMNVEV in the germline V gene (reference sequence). The CDR3 extends over 16 amino acids. Trimming at V came to 5 bases and at J to 8 bases, leaving 18 bases not matched to a gene. The CDR3 DNA sequence: TGTGCCAGCAGTCAACTTCCCCGGGACAGCCCTGTCAAGCAGTACTTC. Its translation: CASSQLPRDSPVKQYF.

V usage is TRBV15 and J usage is TRBJ2-3; TRBD2 aligns across 7 bases. V lost 1 base and J lost 5; bases outside the gene matches: 6. Germline V gene data show CDR1 as LNHNV and CDR2 as YYDKDF (reference sequence). There are 15 residues in the CDR3. The CDR3 coding sequence is TGTGCCACCAGCAGAGTGCGGGAGTGGGAAGATACGCAGTATTTT. The encoded protein is CATSRVREWEDTQYF. Combining the CDR3 with reference TRBV15 and TRBJ2-3 gives the whole variable domain DAMVIQNPRYQVTQFGKPVTLSCSQTLNHNVMYWYQQKSSQAPKLLFHYYDKDFNNEADTPDNFQSRRPNTSFCFLDIRSPGLGDTAMYLCATSRVREWEDTQYFGPGTRLTVL.

The genes are TRBV9 and TRBJ2-1, with TRBD2 identical over 7 bases. Germline-derived CDR1 and CDR2 are SGDLS and YYNGEE. The length of the CDR3 is 15 residues. V was pared by 5 bases and J by 4 bases, with 9 bases of the junction left unmatched. The CDR3 sequence: CASSPPPGGYNEQFF. In DNA, the CDR3 is TGTGCCAGCAGTCCACCACCGGGGGGATACAATGAGCAGTTCTTC.

J is TRBJ2-5 and V is TRBV6-1; possible D gene TRBD1, 6 bases. Trimming took off 8 bases at V and 5 bases at J, with 15 bases between the two ends. The CDR3 sequence is 13 residues long. Germline CDR1 is MNHNS and CDR2 is SASEGT. This CDR3 reads CASDRTLVETQYF. DNA for the CDR3: TGTGCCAGCGACAGGACTCTAGTGGAGACCCAGTACTTC.

The rearrangement links TRBV5-5 to TRBJ2-3; tentatively, D is TRBD2 (5 bases). The CDR3 is 16 residues long. Germline lookup yields CDR1 SGHKS and CDR2 YYEKEE (reference sequence). The V and J ends lost 3 bases and 1 base respectively, with 15 bases between them. The CDR3 sequence is CASSSAAGRGTDTQYF. The CDR3, as DNA: TGTGCCAGCAGCTCAGCGGCAGGTCGGGGCACAGATACGCAGTATTTT.

The chain recombines TRBV27 with TRBJ1-2; 7 bases line up with TRBD1. Trimming at V came to 4 bases and at J to 7 bases, leaving 9 bases not matched to a gene. CDR1 and CDR2 (germline): MNHEY, SMNVEV (reference sequence). The CDR3 has 14 amino acids. CDR3 DNA sequence: TGTGCCAGCAGTTATCGGGGGACAGAGGGTGGCTACACCTTC. Translating gives CASSYRGTEGGYTF.

The chain couples TRBV7-2 to TRBJ2-1; 13 bases fit TRBD2. The CDR3 is 16 amino acids. From germline, CDR1 is SGHTA and CDR2 FQGNSA. Trimming removed 0 bases from V and 5 bases from J; junction bases left unmatched: 1. As DNA, the CDR3 is TGTGCCAGCAGCTTAGCGGGACTAGCGGGACACAATGAGCAGTTCTTC. It encodes CASSLAGLAGHNEQFF. Variable domain in full (rest from reference TRBV7-2 and TRBJ2-1): GAGVSQSPSNKVTEKGKDVELRCDPISGHTALYWYRQSLGQGLEFLIYFQGNSAPDKSGLPSDRFSAERTGGSVSTLTIQRTQQEDSAVYLCASSLAGLAGHNEQFFGPGTRLTVL.

The chain employs TRBV4-3 and TRBJ2-5; 12 bases align to TRBD2. There are 15 residues in the CDR3. V shed 4 bases and J 5 bases; nucleotides not matched to a gene: 5. Germline assignment: CDR1 LGHNA and CDR2 YSLEER. CDR3 sequence reads: CASSLSGTSGETQYF. The CDR3 DNA reads TGCGCCAGCAGCCTTTCCGGGACTAGCGGGGAGACCCAGTACTTC.

The chain has TRBV5-1 and TRBJ1-1; no definite D call. Per germline, CDR1 SGHRS and CDR2 YFSETQ. V lost 2 bases, J lost 1 base, and 9 bases lay in between. The CDR3 is made up of 14 amino acids. CDR3 sequence (DNA): TGCGCCAGCAGCTTAAGCGGGAGGAACACTGAAGCTTTCTTT. Its translation is CASSLSGRNTEAFF. The complete variable domain, with remaining parts taken from reference TRBV5-1 and TRBJ1-1, reads KAGVTQTPRYLIKTRGQQVTLSCSPISGHRSVSWYQQTPGQGLQFLFEYFSETQRNKGNFPGRFSGRQFSNSRSEMNVSTLELGDSALYLCASSLSGRNTEAFFGQGTRLTVV.

The chain links TRBV4-3 to TRBJ2-2, with D perhaps matching TRBD2 (5 bases). V was clipped by 3 bases and J by 4 bases, with 9 bases between them. The length of the CDR3 is 14 residues. The germline gives CDR1 LGHNA, CDR2 YSLEER. CDR3 DNA sequence: TGCGCCAGCAGCCACCGGGATCTCACCGGGGAGCTGTTTTTT. It is translated as CASSHRDLTGELFF.

This clone showed up just once. This rearrangement joins TRBV4-2 to TRBJ1-2, with a weak D call TRBD1 (6 bases). The CDR3 covers 16 residues. Germline loops: CDR1 LGHNA, CDR2 YNFKEQ. Between the trimmed V and J ends, which lost 0 bases and 2 bases, there was a span of 13 bases. The CDR3 reads CASSQDGSDSNYGYTF. In nucleotides, the CDR3 is TGTGCCAGCAGCCAAGATGGCTCGGACAGCAACTATGGCTACACCTTC.

The chain links TRBV6-1 to TRBJ2-3; D gene uncertain. There are 13 residues in the CDR3. Between the trimmed V and J ends, which lost 8 bases and 4 bases, there was a span of 13 bases. Germline values: CDR1 MNHNS, CDR2 SASEGT. Written as DNA, the CDR3 is TGTGCCAGCGACCTATCCAGGTCAGATACGCAGTATTTT. Amino acids: CASDLSRSDTQYF.

The chain has TRBV11-1 and TRBJ1-1, with D unclear. With 1 base removed from V and 1 base from J, the gap between germline ends came to 7 bases. This CDR3 spans 14 amino acids. Germline V lookup: CDR1 SGHAT, CDR2 FQDESV (reference sequence). This CDR3 is CASSLVGGNTEAFF. The CDR3 DNA sequence: TGTGCCAGCAGCTTAGTTGGAGGGAACACTGAAGCTTTCTTT. The full variable domain, rest sourced from reference TRBV11-1 and TRBJ1-1, is EAEVAQSPRYKITEKSQAVAFWCDPISGHATLYWYRQILGQGPELLVQFQDESVVDDSQLPKDRFSAERLKGVDSTLKIQPAELGDSAMYLCASSLVGGNTEAFFGQGTRLTVV.

This sequence joins TRBV27 and TRBJ1-4, with 9 bases fitting TRBD1. V lost 5 bases and J lost 5; bases outside the gene matches: 6. Per the germline V gene, CDR1 is MNHEY and CDR2 is SMNVEV (reference sequence). This CDR3 spans 15 amino acids. CDR3 amino acids: CASSANTGGNEKLFF. The CDR3 DNA is TGTGCCAGCAGTGCAAACACAGGGGGCAATGAAAAACTGTTTTTT.

The chain is built from TRBV18 and TRBJ2-1, with 14 bases aligning to TRBD2. The CDR3 length is 16 residues. The germline V gene has CDR1 KGHSH and CDR2 LQKENI. V lost 3 bases, J lost 6 bases, and 4 bases stayed unmatched. The CDR3 DNA is TGTGCCAGCTCACCGGGGACTAGCGGGGGACTCAATGAGCAGTTCTTC. As protein: CASSPGTSGGLNEQFF.

This CDR3 reads CASSSQGAANTGELFF. CDR3 DNA sequence: TGCGCCAGCAGCTCCCAGGGGGCAGCGAACACCGGGGAGCTGTTTTTT. The genes are TRBV5-1 and TRBJ2-2, with 8 bases lining up with TRBD1. There are 16 residues in the CDR3. Losses at the gene ends were 3 bases for V and 0 bases for J; bases not matched to a gene: 4. Per the germline V gene, CDR1 is SGHRS and CDR2 is YFSETQ.

V is TRBV14 and J is TRBJ1-3; TRBD1 matches at 8 bases. CDR1 is SGHDN and CDR2 is FVKESK in the germline V gene. The CDR3 totals 15 residues. Trimming took 3 bases from V and 2 from J; bases not matched to a gene: 3. The CDR3: CASSHSTGAGNTIYF. CDR3 in DNA: TGTGCCAGCAGCCATTCGACAGGGGCTGGAAACACCATATATTTT.

This clone was recorded once. This rearrangement joins TRBV29-1 to TRBJ2-5; D might be TRBD1 (5 bases). The CDR3 is made up of 12 amino acids. CDR1 and CDR2 (germline): SQVTM, ANQGSEA. The V end lost 3 bases, the J end lost 4 bases, and 9 bases lay between the germline ends. CDR3: CSVDRALETQYF. CDR3 bases: TGCAGCGTTGACAGGGCCTTAGAGACCCAGTACTTC. The full variable domain, in which reference TRBV29-1 and TRBJ2-5 provide the parts outside the CDR3, is SAVISQKPSRDICQRGTSLTIQCQVDSQVTMMFWYRQQPGQSLTLIATANQGSEATYESGFVIDKFPISRPNLTFSTLTVSNMSPEDSSIYLCSVDRALETQYFGPGTRLLVL.

The chain employs TRBV18 and TRBJ2-5; 9 bases map to TRBD2. CDR3 length: 16 amino acids. After removal of 0 bases from V and 2 bases from J, the junction contained 4 bases not matched to a gene. In germline, CDR1 is KGHSH, CDR2 LQKENI. CDR3 sequence: CASSPPIAGGQETQYF. The CDR3 nucleotides are TGTGCCAGCTCACCACCGATTGCGGGGGGGCAAGAGACCCAGTACTTC.

The gene calls are TRBV7-3 and TRBJ1-2; D possibly corresponds to TRBD1 (6 bases). Germline lookup yields CDR1 SGHTA and CDR2 FQGTGA. The CDR3 runs to 13 residues. The germline V and J ends were trimmed by 2 bases and 5 bases, with 9 bases remaining between them. Here the CDR3 DNA reads TGTGCCAGCAGCTTAGGGGGCGCGTATGGCTACACCTTC. Its translation: CASSLGGAYGYTF. Complete variable domain (other parts from reference TRBV7-3 and TRBJ1-2): GAGVSQTPSNKVTEKGKYVELRCDPISGHTALYWYRQSLGQGPEFLIYFQGTGAADDSGLPNDRFFAVRPEGSVSTLKIQRTERGDSAVYLCASSLGGAYGYTFGSGTRLTVV.

The rearrangement uses TRBV6-6 and TRBJ1-1; maybe TRBD1 (5 bases). Germline V gene lookup returns CDR1 MNHNY and CDR2 SVGAGI (reference sequence). The CDR3 is 13 amino acids. The germline V and J ends were trimmed by 3 bases and 4 bases, with 9 bases remaining between them. Here the CDR3 reads CASSYTGGTEAFF. CDR3 nucleotide sequence: TGTGCCAGCAGTTATACCGGGGGCACTGAAGCTTTCTTT.

This clone was counted once. The rearrangement joins TRBV28 to TRBJ1-5, with TRBD1 matching over 8 bases. Germline assignment: CDR1 MDHEN and CDR2 SYDVKM. Trimming took 3 bases from V and 2 from J; bases not matched to a gene: 3. The CDR3 totals 15 residues. The CDR3 nucleotides read TGTGCCAGCAGTTTCCTGACAGGGGGCAATCAGCCCCAGCATTTT. This sequence encodes CASSFLTGGNQPQHF.

This clone was seen only a few times. The chain joins TRBV30 to TRBJ1-4; D ambiguous. CDR1 is GTSNPN and CDR2 is SVGIG in the germline V gene (reference sequence). The CDR3 extends over 12 amino acids. Trimming took 1 base from V and 5 from J, leaving 5 bases between them. CDR3 sequence (DNA): TGTGCCTGGAGTGCCGTCAATGAAAAACTGTTTTTT. It is translated as CAWSAVNEKLFF.

The genes are TRBV7-6 and TRBJ2-3, with 7 bases that match TRBD2. Germline V gene sequence: CDR1 SGHVS, CDR2 FNYEAQ. The CDR3 contains 16 residues. V lost 1 base to trimming and J lost 3 bases; unmatched junction nucleotides: 7. The CDR3: CASSLDPAGSTDTQYF. In DNA form, the CDR3 reads TGTGCCAGCAGCTTAGATCCAGCGGGATCGACAGATACGCAGTATTTT.